This TCR beta chain was captured by sequencing in a study of blood T cell repertoires in COVID-19. Overall study: From the United States, Italy and Spain came samples of acute and convalescent COVID-19. Nucleic acid was either cDNA or gDNA, and it came from T cells, B-cell-depleted T cells, or PBMCs.

As processed by the authors: From reference gene primer amplification, estimates of nucleated cell counts were derived. Sequencing used immunoSEQ multiplex PCR; TCRdb keeps in-frame clones, though not all of them. Clone size and the V and J calls come from that table; the DNA yielded D and trimming. The sample holds 220,000 or so clones, 70% to 85% seen once. The CDR3 contains 16 residues. CDR1 and CDR2 from the germline V gene are LGHDT and YNNKEL (reference sequence). Trimming cost V 3 bases and J 3 bases, with 17 bases left between them. The receptor comes from a woman older than 75 with acute or convalescent COVID-19. The rearrangement links TRBV3-1 (or the pseudogene TRBV3-2) to TRBJ2-5; possibly TRBD2 for D (6 bases). Input material: peripheral blood. CDR3 sequence reads: CASSHFPLGGEETQYF. The CDR3 DNA follows: TGTGCCAGCAGCCATTTCCCCTTGGGCGGGGAAGAGACCCAGTACTTC.